One sample yielded the 13 T cell receptor beta chains listed below, sequenced in a study of T cell repertoires in cytomegalovirus infection. TCRdb re-analysed the reads in MiXCR, keeping a single row per CDR3 protein. The table shows tens of thousands of distinct CDR3 sequences, with more than 20% occurring only once. For these receptors, no antigen is known. The sequenced sample was PBMCs, sequenced either directly or after in vitro stimulation (not recorded which). Receptors were obtained from a human donor in good health (CMV status not recorded). Some clones in this sample may be carry-over from other donors' samples.

This chain links TRBV29-1 with TRBJ1-1, with D unclear. The CDR3 has 10 amino acids. Germline V lookup: CDR1 SQVTM, CDR2 ANQGSEA. V was pared by 7 bases and J by 9 bases, with 12 bases between. CDR3 in amino acids: CSAAREQAFF. The CDR3 region has the DNA TGCAGCGCCGCCCGGGAGCAAGCTTTCTTT.

Points on this clonotype: One base away lies a much larger clone, so this may be a sequencing read error. The J gene is TRBJ2-2, the V gene TRBV12-3 or TRBV12-4, with a weak D call TRBD2 (5 bases). This CDR3 has 14 residues. This CDR3 reads CASSYTRVTGELCF. CDR3 DNA: TGTGCCAGCAGTTATACAAGGGTAACCGGGGAGCTGTGTTTT.

CDR3 sequence: CASSQESQGNTEAFF. CDR3 nucleotides: TGTGCCAGCAGCCAAGAATCACAGGGCAACACTGAAGCTTTCTTT. The gene calls are TRBV3-1 and TRBJ1-1; tentative D call: TRBD1 (6 bases). Trimming removed 0 bases at V and 2 bases at J, with 10 bases between. Germline-derived CDR1 and CDR2 are LGHDT and YNNKEL (reference sequence). The CDR3 is made up of 15 amino acids. The full variable domain, in which reference TRBV3-1 and TRBJ1-1 provide the parts outside the CDR3, is DTAVSQTPKYLVTQMGNDKSIKCEQNLGHDTMYWYKQDSKKFLKIMFSYNNKELIINETVPNRFSPKSPDKAHLNLHINSLELGDSAVYFCASSQESQGNTEAFFGQGTRLTVV.

This clonotype has ten or more counts. CDR3 region: CASSLMRAGELFF. CDR3 nucleotides: TGTGCCAGCAGCTTAATGAGGGCCGGGGAGCTGTTTTTT. The chain recombines TRBV7-8 with TRBJ2-2; possibly TRBD2 for D (5 bases). The germline V gene has CDR1 SGHVS and CDR2 FQNEAQ. Trimming removed 2 bases from V and 6 bases from J, with 7 bases in between. This CDR3 region has 13 residues. The whole variable domain, filled in from reference TRBV7-8 and TRBJ2-2, reads GAGVSQSPRYKVAKRGQDVALRCDPISGHVSLFWYQQALGQGPEFLTYFQNEAQLDKSGLPSDRFFAERPEGSVSTLKIQRTQQEDSAVYLCASSLMRAGELFFGEGSRLTVL.

The gene calls are TRBV12-3 or TRBV12-4 and TRBJ2-3; 12 nucleotides agree with TRBD2. After removal of 3 bases from V and 13 bases from J, the junction contained 8 bases not matched to a gene. The CDR3 contains 14 residues. CDR3 sequence reads: CASSFSLAGGLEYF. The CDR3 DNA sequence: TGTGCCAGCAGTTTCTCGCTAGCGGGAGGGCTGGAGTATTTT.

The V gene is TRBV12-3 or TRBV12-4, the J gene TRBJ2-1; the match to TRBD1 covers 8 bases. Trimming at V came to 5 bases and at J to 10 bases, leaving 10 bases not matched to a gene. CDR3 size: 14 residues. CDR3 loop: CASSPGTGVREQFF. The CDR3 DNA reads as TGTGCCAGCAGTCCCGGGACAGGCGTCCGGGAGCAGTTCTTC.

This clonotype was seen at least ten times. V gene TRBV7-2 combines with J gene TRBJ2-3; a weak D match, TRBD1 (6 bases). V was cut by 3 bases and J by 3 bases, with 13 bases left in between. The CDR3 extends over 15 amino acids. Germline V gives CDR1 SGHTA, CDR2 FQGNSA. The CDR3 DNA reads as TGTGCCAGCAGCTTCTCGACAGGACGAACAGATACGCAGTATTTT. Translating it yields CASSFSTGRTDTQYF. The variable domain in full, with the rest retrieved from reference TRBV7-2 and TRBJ2-3, is GAGVSQSPSNKVTEKGKDVELRCDPISGHTALYWYRQSLGQGLEFLIYFQGNSAPDKSGLPSDRFSAERTGGSVSTLTIQRTQQEDSAVYLCASSFSTGRTDTQYFGPGTRLTVL.

The rearrangement joins TRBV10-3 to TRBJ1-2; weak D call: TRBD1 (5 bases). The V end was cut by 4 bases, the J end by 4 bases, with 16 bases between. The CDR3 runs to 15 residues. Per germline, CDR1 ENHRY and CDR2 SYGVKD. CDR3 amino acids: CAISVTGTEPYGYTF. For the CDR3, the DNA is TGTGCCATCAGTGTGACCGGGACCGAGCCCTATGGCTACACCTTC.

This chain uses TRBV12-3 or TRBV12-4 with TRBJ2-6, with D uncertain. The V and J ends lost 5 bases and 1 base respectively, with 6 bases between them. The CDR3 is 14 amino acids. This chain's CDR3 is CASSENSGANVLTF. Written as DNA, the CDR3 is TGTGCCAGCAGTGAAAATTCTGGGGCCAACGTCCTGACTTTC.

The chain links TRBV29-1 to TRBJ2-2, with D perhaps given as TRBD1 or TRBD2 (6 bases each). The CDR3 is 14 residues long. The germline gives CDR1 SQVTM, CDR2 ANQGSEA. The V end was cut by 4 bases, the J end by 5 bases, with 14 bases between. The CDR3 bases are TGCAGCGTTGCCGGGGGCGCCGTAACCGGGGAGCTGTTTTTT. Its protein is CSVAGGAVTGELFF.

The chain recombines TRBV29-1 with TRBJ2-5; 10 bases line up with TRBD2. Unmatched junction bases numbered 1, after V lost 2 bases and J lost 1 base. The V gene's germline CDR1 is SQVTM and CDR2 ANQGSEA. CDR3 length: 14 residues. CDR3 nucleotides: TGCAGCGTTGAACGGACTAGCGGCCAAGAGACCCAGTACTTC. Translation gives CSVERTSGQETQYF.

The DNA for the CDR3 is TGTGCCAGCATTGACAGGGGGAGGGATACGCAGTATTTT. Residues: CASIDRGRDTQYF. The rearrangement links TRBV6-6 to TRBJ2-3; 9 nucleotides line up with TRBD1. V dropped 7 bases and J dropped 6; count of bases not matched to a gene: 5. CDR3 length equals 13 residues. Germline CDR1 is MNHNY and CDR2 is SVGAGI (reference sequence).

Worth noting for this clonotype: A much larger clone differs from this one at a single base, so this may be a read error. J is TRBJ2-5 and V is TRBV4-1; 12 nucleotides line up with TRBD2. From germline, CDR1 is MGHRA and CDR2 YSYEKL. The CDR3 contains 16 residues. CDR3 loop: CASSHTTSGRQGTQYF. DNA for the CDR3: TGCGCCAGCAGCCACACGACTAGCGGGAGACAAGGGACCCAGTACTTC.